The clone carrying this T cell receptor beta chain was found a few times. What it binds is unknown. V dropped 1 base and J dropped 1 base, with 15 bases sitting between them. The length of the CDR3 is 16 residues. CDR1 is SQVTM, CDR2 ANQGSEA, per germline. Authors of the study amplified TCR beta CDR3 regions from RNA transcripts. Initially, a first-round RT-PCR of the TCR CDR3 employed the HTBI primer set. A single record per CDR3 protein comes from TCRdb applying MiXCR to the multiplex PCR reads. The data contain 240,000 or so distinct CDR3 sequences, less than 20% of them singletons. The data belong to a study of T cells in Graves' hyperthyroidism and ophthalmopathy. General observations from the study: Most clonotypes that expanded in the thyroid above 0.001 also showed up in blood.

The study left out patients who had uncontrolled infection, other autoimmune disease, pregnancy or lactation. The gene calls are TRBV29-1 and TRBJ2-3, with unresolved D. The receptor comes from a woman younger than 35 with Graves' ophthalmopathy. The material sequenced was blood. CDR3 residues: CSVEGSYNQRTDTQYF. DNA for the CDR3: TGCAGCGTTGAAGGGTCTTATAACCAACGCACAGATACGCAGTATTTT.